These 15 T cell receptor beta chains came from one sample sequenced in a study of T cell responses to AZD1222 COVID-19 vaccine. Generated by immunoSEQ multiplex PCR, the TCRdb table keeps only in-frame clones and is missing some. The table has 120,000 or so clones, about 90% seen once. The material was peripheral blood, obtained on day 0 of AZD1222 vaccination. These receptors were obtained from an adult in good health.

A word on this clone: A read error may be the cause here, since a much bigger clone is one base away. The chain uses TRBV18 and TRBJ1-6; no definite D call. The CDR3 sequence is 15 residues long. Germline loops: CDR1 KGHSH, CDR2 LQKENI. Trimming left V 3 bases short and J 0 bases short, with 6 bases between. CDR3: CASSPESSYNSPLHF. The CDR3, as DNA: TGTGCCAGCTCACCGGAGAGCTCCTATAATTCACCCCTCCACTTT.

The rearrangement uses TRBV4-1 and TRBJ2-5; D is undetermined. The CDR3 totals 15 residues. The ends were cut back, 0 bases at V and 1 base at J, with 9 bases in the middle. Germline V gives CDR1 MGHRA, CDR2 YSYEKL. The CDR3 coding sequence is TGCGCCAGCAGCCAAGACGCACAGAGCCAAGAGACCCAGTACTTC. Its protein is CASSQDAQSQETQYF.

In DNA form, the CDR3 reads TGCGCCAGCAGCCAAGATCGAGGCATTGGAAACACCATATATTTT. Translated: CASSQDRGIGNTIYF. The chain couples TRBV4-3 to TRBJ1-3; D is uncertain. The CDR3 runs 15 residues. Trimming removed 0 bases from V and 3 bases from J, with 9 bases in between. The germline CDR1 and CDR2 sequences are LGHNA and YSLEER.

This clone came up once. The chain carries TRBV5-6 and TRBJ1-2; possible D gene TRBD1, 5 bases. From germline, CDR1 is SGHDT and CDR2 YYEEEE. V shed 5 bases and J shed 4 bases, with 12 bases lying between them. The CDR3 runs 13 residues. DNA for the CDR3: TGTGCCAGCAGTCCCGGGACGGTCTATGGCTACACCTTC. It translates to CASSPGTVYGYTF.

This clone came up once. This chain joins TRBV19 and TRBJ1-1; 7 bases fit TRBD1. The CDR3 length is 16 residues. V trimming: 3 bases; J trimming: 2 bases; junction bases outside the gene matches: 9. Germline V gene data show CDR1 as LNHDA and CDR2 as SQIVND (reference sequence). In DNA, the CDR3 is TGTGCCAGTAGTATCGGACAGGACGGGGGCAACACTGAAGCTTTCTTT. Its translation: CASSIGQDGGNTEAFF.

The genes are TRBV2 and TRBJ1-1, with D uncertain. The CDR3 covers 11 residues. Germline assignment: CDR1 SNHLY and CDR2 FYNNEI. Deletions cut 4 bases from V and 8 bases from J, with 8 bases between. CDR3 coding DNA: TGTGCCAGCAGTGTTACCGTCGAAGCTTTCTTT. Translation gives CASSVTVEAFF.

The CDR3 reads CASSYSSGQGERDRYF. DNA of the CDR3: TGTGCCAGCAGTTACTCATCTGGACAGGGTGAGCGGGATCGGTACTTC. The V and J genes are TRBV6-5 and TRBJ2-7; D possibly corresponds to TRBD1 (8 bases). Germline V gene sequence: CDR1 MNHEY, CDR2 SVGAGI. The CDR3 runs to 16 residues. Trimming left V 0 bases short and J 12 bases short, with 24 bases between.

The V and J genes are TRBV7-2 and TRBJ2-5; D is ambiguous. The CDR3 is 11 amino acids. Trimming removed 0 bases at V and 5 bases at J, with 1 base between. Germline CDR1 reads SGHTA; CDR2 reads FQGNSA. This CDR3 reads CASSLAETQYF. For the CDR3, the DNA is TGTGCCAGCAGCTTAGCGGAGACCCAGTACTTC.

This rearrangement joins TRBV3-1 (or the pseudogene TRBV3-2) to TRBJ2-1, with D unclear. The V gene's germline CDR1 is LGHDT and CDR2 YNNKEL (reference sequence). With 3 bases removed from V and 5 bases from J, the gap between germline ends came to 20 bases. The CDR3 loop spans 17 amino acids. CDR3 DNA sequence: TGTGCCAGCAGCCACGCTACGCCGCGCACCCGGCACAATGAGCAGTTCTTC. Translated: CASSHATPRTRHNEQFF.

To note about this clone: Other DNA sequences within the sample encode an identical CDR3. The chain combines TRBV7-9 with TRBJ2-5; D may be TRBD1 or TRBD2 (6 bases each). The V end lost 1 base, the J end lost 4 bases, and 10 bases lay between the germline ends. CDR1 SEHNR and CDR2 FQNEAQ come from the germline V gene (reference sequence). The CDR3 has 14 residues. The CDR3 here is CASSLVGGGETQYF. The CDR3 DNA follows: TGTGCCAGCAGCTTAGTGGGGGGCGGAGAGACCCAGTACTTC.

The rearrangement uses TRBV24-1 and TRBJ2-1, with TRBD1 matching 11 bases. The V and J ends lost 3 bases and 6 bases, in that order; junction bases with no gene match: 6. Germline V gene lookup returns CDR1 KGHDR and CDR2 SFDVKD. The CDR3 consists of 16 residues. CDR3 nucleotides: TGTGCCACCAGTGATAGGTGGGGACAGGGGGTCAATGAGCAGTTCTTC. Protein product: CATSDRWGQGVNEQFF.

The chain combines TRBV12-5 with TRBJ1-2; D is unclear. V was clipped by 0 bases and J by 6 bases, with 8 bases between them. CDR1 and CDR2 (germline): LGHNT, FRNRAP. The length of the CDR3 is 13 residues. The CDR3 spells CASGLVGRHGYTF. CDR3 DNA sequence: TGTGCTAGTGGTTTGGTAGGGAGACATGGCTACACCTTC.

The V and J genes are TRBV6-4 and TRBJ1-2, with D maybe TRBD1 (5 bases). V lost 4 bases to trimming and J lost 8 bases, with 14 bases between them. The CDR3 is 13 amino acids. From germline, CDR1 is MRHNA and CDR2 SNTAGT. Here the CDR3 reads CASSANQGLGYTF. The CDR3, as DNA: TGTGCCAGCAGTGCGAACCAGGGCCTAGGCTACACCTTC.

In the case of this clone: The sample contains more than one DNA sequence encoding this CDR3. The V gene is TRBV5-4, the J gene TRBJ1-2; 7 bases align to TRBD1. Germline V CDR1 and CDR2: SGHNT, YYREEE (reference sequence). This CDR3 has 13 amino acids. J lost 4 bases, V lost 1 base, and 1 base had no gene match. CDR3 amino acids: CASSLPGGYGYTF. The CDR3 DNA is TGTGCCAGCAGCTTGCCAGGGGGCTATGGCTACACCTTC.

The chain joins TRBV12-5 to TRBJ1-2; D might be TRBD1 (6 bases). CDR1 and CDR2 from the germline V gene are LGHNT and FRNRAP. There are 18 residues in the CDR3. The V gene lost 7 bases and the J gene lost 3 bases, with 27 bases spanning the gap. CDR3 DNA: TGTGCTAGTGCCCCCCCAGAGGGCAGGGGTTCCCCTCACTATGGCTACACCTTC. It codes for CASAPPEGRGSPHYGYTF. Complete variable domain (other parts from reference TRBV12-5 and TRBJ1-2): DARVTQTPRHKVTEMGQEVTMRCQPILGHNTVFWYRQTMMQGLELLAYFRNRAPLDDSGMPKDRFSAEMPDATLATLKIQPSEPRDSAVYFCASAPPEGRGSPHYGYTFGSGTRLTVV.